The next 28 T cell receptor beta chains were all read from a single sample in a study of T cell responses to AZD1222 COVID-19 vaccine. The table came from immunoSEQ multiplex PCR; TCRdb's copy has only in-frame clones and leaves some out. The sample shows about 78,000 clones, approximately 86% of them seen only once. Sequenced here: peripheral blood, sampled on day 0 of AZD1222 vaccination. These receptors were obtained from an adult in good health.

J is TRBJ2-1 and V is TRBV2; 7 bases align to TRBD2. CDR1 and CDR2 (germline): SNHLY, FYNNEI. CDR3 length: 13 residues. V lost 8 bases to trimming and J lost 6 bases; unmatched junction nucleotides: 7. The CDR3 DNA follows: TGTGCCAGCGTGGGAGGGATGGGCAATGAGCAGTTCTTC. Translation: CASVGGMGNEQFF.

The chain links TRBV6-6 to TRBJ2-7; D gene unclear. CDR3 length: 17 residues. The V gene lost 5 bases and the J gene lost 2 bases, with 22 bases spanning the gap. CDR1 is MNHNY and CDR2 is SVGAGI in the germline V gene (reference sequence). The CDR3 region is CASSLASDPISAYEQYF. The CDR3 nucleotides are TGTGCCAGCAGTCTGGCTTCAGACCCAATAAGCGCCTACGAGCAGTACTTC.

CDR3 in DNA: TGTGCCAGCAGTCTGACAGGGACGGGCTTTGCGGAACTGTTTTTT. Translated, it gives CASSLTGTGFAELFF. The rearrangement joins TRBV27 to TRBJ1-4; TRBD1 aligns across 7 bases. The CDR3 sequence is 15 residues long. Per the germline V gene, CDR1 is MNHEY and CDR2 is SMNVEV (reference sequence). The ends lost 5 bases at V and 12 bases at J; junction bases unmatched: 15.

CDR3 in amino acids: CASSLRGIYGYTF. In DNA, the CDR3 is TGTGCCAGCAGTTTACGGGGGATCTATGGCTACACCTTC. The chain is built from TRBV28 and TRBJ1-2, with D possibly matching TRBD1 (5 bases). This CDR3 contains 13 residues. Trimming pared 2 bases from V and 4 bases from J, leaving 8 bases between. Germline V lookup: CDR1 MDHEN, CDR2 SYDVKM.

This clone was observed once. This sequence joins TRBV5-1 and TRBJ2-5, with 7 bases matching TRBD1. Germline CDR1 SGHRS, CDR2 YFSETQ. CDR3 size: 14 residues. Germline trimming cut 4 bases from V and 3 bases from J; bases unmatched to any gene: 6. CDR3 in DNA: TGCGCCAGCAGCGAAGGGACAGCAAAAGAGACCCAGTACTTC. It yields the protein CASSEGTAKETQYF.

The chain links TRBV11-2 to TRBJ1-3; no firm D call. V shed 3 bases and J shed 4 bases, with 4 bases lying between them. Germline V gene lookup returns CDR1 SGHAT and CDR2 FQNNGV. The CDR3 is 12 amino acids. This CDR3 reads CASSFGGNTIYF. The CDR3 region has the DNA TGTGCCAGCAGCTTCGGGGGAAACACCATATATTTT.

A single count supports this clone. The chain carries TRBV20-1 and TRBJ1-1, with D unclear. This CDR3 has 11 amino acids. Trimming pared 3 bases from V and 7 bases from J, leaving 9 bases between. CDR1 and CDR2 (germline): DFQATT, SNEGSKA (reference sequence). The CDR3 sequence is CSARAYYEAFF. The CDR3 bases are TGCAGTGCTAGGGCTTACTATGAAGCTTTCTTT.

The V call is TRBV28, the J call TRBJ2-1, with D uncertain. Between the trimmed V and J ends, which lost 4 bases and 5 bases, there was a span of 18 bases. The CDR3 loop spans 16 amino acids. From germline, CDR1 is MDHEN and CDR2 SYDVKM. CDR3 residues: CASSSISGSLHNEQFF. The DNA of the CDR3 is TGTGCCAGCAGTTCGATTTCGGGTTCCCTGCACAATGAGCAGTTCTTC.

This sequence joins TRBV7-8 and TRBJ1-4; the match to TRBD1 covers 7 bases. This CDR3 contains 14 residues. J gave up 8 bases and V 6 bases, and 9 bases lay outside the gene matches. CDR1 and CDR2 from the germline V gene are SGHVS and FQNEAQ. The CDR3 protein is CASRFQGVGEKLFF. Here the CDR3 DNA reads TGTGCCAGCAGATTTCAGGGGGTGGGAGAAAAACTGTTTTTT.

This clone was seen only a few times. The chain is built from TRBV5-6 and TRBJ1-1; 7 bases fit TRBD1. The germline CDR1 and CDR2 sequences are SGHDT and YYEEEE. Trimming cost V 5 bases and J 6 bases; bases outside gene matches: 4. The length of the CDR3 is 12 residues. In DNA form, the CDR3 reads TGTGCCAGCAGTCGGCAGGGGGCTGAAGCTTTCTTT. Translation gives CASSRQGAEAFF.

This clone was picked up a small number of times. The chain has TRBV3-1 (or the pseudogene TRBV3-2) and TRBJ1-2, with D possibly being TRBD1 (5 bases). The germline V gene encodes CDR1 LGHDT and CDR2 YNNKEL (reference sequence). The CDR3 loop spans 14 amino acids. Trimming cost V 2 bases and J 5 bases, with 12 bases left between them. The CDR3 protein is CASSQLLEGYGYTF. The CDR3 DNA reads as TGTGCCAGCAGCCAACTCCTAGAGGGGTATGGCTACACCTTC.

The chain carries TRBV29-1 and TRBJ2-1; 10 nucleotides line up with TRBD2. The CDR3 spans 16 residues. The V segment lost 0 bases and the J segment 0 bases; nucleotides outside the gene matches: 2. Germline-derived CDR1 and CDR2 are SQVTM and ANQGSEA. The DNA for the CDR3 is TGCAGCGTTGAAGAGTCTAGCGGGAGCTCCTACAATGAGCAGTTCTTC. This encodes CSVEESSGSSYNEQFF.

This clone was seen only once. The chain joins TRBV12-3 or TRBV12-4 to TRBJ1-2; D is unclear. V lost 6 bases and J lost 8, with 16 bases in between. There are 13 residues in the CDR3. This chain's CDR3 is CASSPDGGRGYTF. The CDR3, as DNA: TGTGCCAGCAGCCCGGACGGAGGGAGAGGCTACACCTTC.

This rearrangement joins TRBV2 to TRBJ1-1; D gene ambiguous. V dropped 4 bases and J dropped 2 bases, with 8 bases sitting between them. CDR3 length: 13 residues. Germline values: CDR1 SNHLY, CDR2 FYNNEI. CDR3 sequence reads: CASSGQDNTEAFF. DNA of the CDR3: TGTGCCAGCAGTGGACAAGATAACACTGAAGCTTTCTTT.

The chain recombines TRBV9 with TRBJ2-4; perhaps D is TRBD1 or TRBD2 (6 bases each). From germline, CDR1 is SGDLS and CDR2 YYNGEE. Trimming took 2 bases from V and 0 from J, leaving 12 bases between them. The CDR3 is 16 residues long. The CDR3 DNA reads as TGTGCCAGCAGCGTTGAGGGGGACTTAGCCAAAAACATTCAGTACTTC. Protein: CASSVEGDLAKNIQYF.

This clone came up a few times. The chain is built from TRBV7-2 and TRBJ1-2, with D possibly being TRBD1 (5 bases). In germline, CDR1 is SGHTA, CDR2 FQGNSA. This CDR3 has 15 amino acids. Trimming stripped 0 bases from V and 4 bases from J, with 12 bases between. DNA for the CDR3: TGTGCCAGCAGCTTAGCCAGGGCGCGGGCCTATGGCTACACCTTC. The encoded protein is CASSLARARAYGYTF.

This clone was observed at least ten times. This chain joins TRBV27 and TRBJ1-2; TRBD1 is a possible D gene (5 bases). V was shortened by 2 bases and J by 8 bases, with 9 bases between the two germline ends. Germline V gene sequence: CDR1 MNHEY, CDR2 SMNVEV (reference sequence). This CDR3 spans 12 amino acids. CDR3: CASSLGGTGYTF. Here the CDR3 DNA reads TGTGCCAGCAGTTTAGGGGGGACGGGCTACACCTTC.

The chain joins TRBV7-3 to TRBJ2-5, with TRBD2 matching 12 bases. J gave up 6 bases and V 5 bases, and 7 bases lay outside the gene matches. The CDR3 is made up of 15 amino acids. CDR1 and CDR2 (germline): SGHTA, FQGTGA. The CDR3 nucleotides read TGTGCCAGCAGCCCCCTAGCGGGAGGGACGCAGACCCAGTACTTC. Its protein is CASSPLAGGTQTQYF.

The rearrangement links TRBV4-1 to TRBJ2-7; possible D gene TRBD2, 5 bases. This CDR3 is 16 amino acids long. Germline CDR1 MGHRA, CDR2 YSYEKL. With 0 bases removed from V and 0 bases from J, the gap between germline ends came to 12 bases. The CDR3 protein is CASSQDVSGLSYEQYF. CDR3 nucleotides: TGCGCCAGCAGCCAAGATGTAAGCGGTCTCTCCTACGAGCAGTACTTC.

This rearrangement joins TRBV9 to TRBJ1-6; 8 nucleotides line up with TRBD1. V was pared by 3 bases and J by 13 bases, with 6 bases of the junction left unmatched. This CDR3 has 13 amino acids. CDR1 and CDR2 (germline): SGDLS, YYNGEE. CDR3 residues: CASSGGGQGPLHF. DNA for the CDR3: TGTGCCAGCAGCGGGGGAGGACAGGGTCCCCTCCACTTT.

The chain employs TRBV4-3 and TRBJ1-4, with D possibly TRBD1 on 5 matching bases. Germline V gene sequence: CDR1 LGHNA, CDR2 YSLEER. The CDR3 is made up of 15 amino acids. The V gene lost 5 bases and the J gene lost 0 bases, with 10 bases spanning the gap. CDR3 in DNA: TGCGCCAGCAGCGTGGGACCTGCAACTAATGAAAAACTGTTTTTT. It encodes CASSVGPATNEKLFF.

The rearrangement joins TRBV18 to TRBJ2-3, with 9 bases lining up with TRBD1. Trimming took 2 bases from V and 5 from J; bases not matched to a gene: 5. This CDR3 is built from 15 residues. Germline lookup yields CDR1 KGHSH and CDR2 LQKENI. CDR3 sequence: CASSPSGTGLDTQYF. As DNA, the CDR3 is TGTGCCAGCTCACCATCGGGGACAGGGCTAGATACGCAGTATTTT.

This clone was picked up one time. V and J are TRBV27 and TRBJ1-4, with a weak D call TRBD1 (5 bases). The V end lost 10 bases, the J end lost 8 bases, and 14 bases lay between the germline ends. The CDR3 has 12 amino acids. Germline lookup yields CDR1 MNHEY and CDR2 SMNVEV (reference sequence). The CDR3 DNA reads as TGTGCCACCCGGGGGGTGGGGGAAAAACTGTTTTTT. Translated, it gives CATRGVGEKLFF.

CDR3 DNA sequence: TGTGCCAGCAGCCCCTCAGGGGGAGGGCCGGGAGAGACCCAGTACTTC. It translates to CASSPSGGGPGETQYF. The chain links TRBV7-3 to TRBJ2-5; D is perhaps TRBD1 or TRBD2 (7 bases each). The CDR3 extends over 16 amino acids. Trimming removed 5 bases at V and 4 bases at J, with 20 bases between. The germline CDR1 and CDR2 sequences are SGHTA and FQGTGA.

J is TRBJ1-2 and V is TRBV6-1; D is possibly TRBD1 (6 bases). This CDR3 has 19 residues. The V end lost 3 bases, the J end lost 5 bases, and 28 bases lay between the germline ends. Germline values: CDR1 MNHNS, CDR2 SASEGT. This chain's CDR3 is CASSDQHGTLAGGWYGYTF. Here the CDR3 DNA reads TGTGCCAGCAGTGACCAACACGGGACACTCGCGGGAGGGTGGTATGGCTACACCTTC.

This chain uses TRBV21-1 with TRBJ1-2. TRBV21-1 is reported as a pseudogene. The CDR3 runs 13 residues. The CDR3 nucleotides read TGTGCCAGCAGGCGGGAAGCTAACTATGGCTACACCTTC. It translates to CASRREANYGYTF.

The rearrangement links TRBV10-3 to TRBJ1-3; D unclear. Trimming cost V 2 bases and J 0 bases, with 17 bases left between them. Germline V gene sequence: CDR1 ENHRY, CDR2 SYGVKD. The CDR3 extends over 18 amino acids. CDR3 nucleotide sequence: TGTGCCATCAGTGAGGAAATCGAGCCGGCCTTCTCTGGAAACACCATATATTTT. Residues: CAISEEIEPAFSGNTIYF.

This chain links TRBV3-1 (or the pseudogene TRBV3-2) with TRBJ1-2; D unclear. Per germline, CDR1 LGHDT and CDR2 YNNKEL (reference sequence). The CDR3 has 17 residues. Deletions cut 0 bases from V and 8 bases from J, with 22 bases between. The DNA of the CDR3 is TGTGCCAGCAGCCAAGATTATGGGCAGGTCGCGGTTCGAGGCTACACCTTC. As protein: CASSQDYGQVAVRGYTF.